The 28 T cell receptor beta chains given below trace back to one sample, sequenced in a study of identifying expanded T cells in peripheral blood (dated 2019 in TCRdb). Library generation was performed with the immunoSEQ multiplex PCR assay. As stored in TCRdb, this immuneACCESS dataset retains in-frame rearrangements with V and J assigned. A fraction of the clones does not appear; measured against another copy, unresolved V genes explain less than half of the discrepancy, and the remainder lacks a known reason. In this sample the table shows 120,000 or so clones, around 84% of which occur a single time. The ten largest account for 3% to 3.5% of the sample. The sequencing input was blood. Every receptor here comes from a person aged 18 to 75 in good health.

The genes are TRBV7-7 and TRBJ2-5; no reliable D call. The germline V gene encodes CDR1 SSHAT and CDR2 FNYEAQ (reference sequence). Trimming stripped 8 bases from V and 2 bases from J, with 12 bases between. The CDR3 consists of 13 residues. CDR3: CASSGVSQETQYF. CDR3 in DNA: TGTGCCAGCTCTGGCGTTTCTCAAGAGACCCAGTACTTC.

The chain uses TRBV7-2 and TRBJ1-5, with D unresolved. This CDR3 region has 14 residues. Trimming removed 2 bases at V and 7 bases at J, with 12 bases between. Germline CDR1 and CDR2: SGHTA and FQGNSA. CDR3 in DNA: TGTGCCAGCAGCTTAATGATACCGGGACAGCCCCAGCATTTT. Protein product: CASSLMIPGQPQHF.

The chain has TRBV7-2 and TRBJ1-2; maybe TRBD1 (5 bases). V lost 1 base and J 3 bases, leaving 12 bases between the germline ends. The CDR3 extends over 15 amino acids. CDR1 and CDR2 from the germline V gene are SGHTA and FQGNSA. The CDR3 region is CASSLGVEGYYGYTF. CDR3 nucleotide sequence: TGTGCCAGCAGCTTAGGGGTAGAGGGGTACTATGGCTACACCTTC.

This chain joins TRBV5-4 and TRBJ1-4; possibly TRBD1 for D (6 bases). This CDR3 spans 17 amino acids. With 3 bases removed from V and 5 bases from J, the gap between germline ends came to 20 bases. Germline loops: CDR1 SGHNT, CDR2 YYREEE (reference sequence). CDR3 nucleotide sequence: TGTGCCAGCAGCTCGGGGGGGGCCGGGGGCCCGAATGAAAAACTGTTTTTT. Translated, it gives CASSSGGAGGPNEKLFF.

The chain joins TRBV15 to TRBJ2-1; a possible D gene is TRBD1 (6 bases). The germline V gene encodes CDR1 LNHNV and CDR2 YYDKDF (reference sequence). With 8 bases removed from V and 8 bases from J, the gap between germline ends came to 22 bases. CDR3 length equals 15 residues. CDR3 coding DNA: TGTGCCACCGCCCCAACCGGGACAAAGTCTGATGAGCAGTTCTTC. Amino acid sequence: CATAPTGTKSDEQFF.

The chain joins TRBV5-4 to TRBJ2-7; D unclear. Deletions cut 3 bases from V and 2 bases from J, with 12 bases between. Germline assignment: CDR1 SGHNT and CDR2 YYREEE (reference sequence). The CDR3 covers 14 residues. CDR3 nucleotide sequence: TGTGCCAGCAGCTCGCAAAATACGGCCTACGAGCAGTACTTC. Protein: CASSSQNTAYEQYF.

This chain links TRBV2 with TRBJ2-3, with D possibly TRBD2 on 8 matching bases. The V gene's germline CDR1 is SNHLY and CDR2 FYNNEI. The V end was cut by 10 bases, the J end by 2 bases, with 16 bases between. The CDR3 extends over 14 amino acids. In nucleotides, the CDR3 is TGTGCCATCGGGGGGGACAGAGACACAGATACGCAGTATTTT. As protein: CAIGGDRDTDTQYF.

The chain uses TRBV7-2 and TRBJ2-3; a possible D gene is TRBD1 (5 bases). This CDR3 region has 12 residues. Trimming took off 4 bases at V and 5 bases at J, with 7 bases between the two ends. Per germline, CDR1 SGHTA and CDR2 FQGNSA. The CDR3 bases are TGTGCCAGCAGCTCGCAGGGAGATACGCAGTATTTT. Protein: CASSSQGDTQYF.

V usage is TRBV2 and J usage is TRBJ1-1; possibly TRBD1 for D (5 bases). Germline V CDR1 and CDR2: SNHLY, FYNNEI. The CDR3 is made up of 15 amino acids. V was cut by 8 bases and J by 5 bases, with 21 bases left in between. The CDR3 nucleotides read TGTGCCAGCGACGTTGGGATGGGGCGCGAGACTGAAGCTTTCTTT. Its translation is CASDVGMGRETEAFF.

The J gene is TRBJ2-3, the V gene TRBV5-1; 10 bases agree with TRBD1. V was pared by 1 base and J by 5 bases, with 4 bases of the junction left unmatched. Germline V gives CDR1 SGHRS, CDR2 YFSETQ. The CDR3 loop spans 15 amino acids. Here the CDR3 DNA reads TGCGCCAGCAGCTTGCCAGGACAGGGGGTAGATACGCAGTATTTT. This gives the protein CASSLPGQGVDTQYF.

The rearrangement uses TRBV7-2 and TRBJ1-4; D is possibly TRBD1 (6 bases). The CDR3 consists of 17 residues. The germline gives CDR1 SGHTA, CDR2 FQGNSA. The V gene lost 5 bases and the J gene lost 6 bases, with 22 bases spanning the gap. Here the CDR3 DNA reads TGTGCCAGCAGCGACCCCACAGGGAACGAGGCTTATGAAAAACTGTTTTTT. It encodes CASSDPTGNEAYEKLFF.

J is TRBJ1-1 and V is TRBV11-2; D is uncertain. The CDR3 totals 13 residues. The V gene lost 7 bases and the J gene lost 0 bases, with 9 bases spanning the gap. Germline V gene lookup returns CDR1 SGHAT and CDR2 FQNNGV. The CDR3 loop is CASTPHMNTEAFF. DNA for the CDR3: TGTGCCAGCACTCCTCACATGAACACTGAAGCTTTCTTT. The variable domain in full, with the rest retrieved from reference TRBV11-2 and TRBJ1-1, is EAGVAQSPRYKIIEKRQSVAFWCNPISGHATLYWYQQILGQGPKLLIQFQNNGVVDDSQLPKDRFSAERLKGVDSTLKIQPAKLEDSAVYLCASTPHMNTEAFFGQGTRLTVV.

This rearrangement joins TRBV11-2 to TRBJ2-1; 9 bases are shared with TRBD1. Germline assignment: CDR1 SGHAT and CDR2 FQNNGV. The CDR3 has 17 amino acids. V was pared by 5 bases and J by 6 bases, with 14 bases of the junction left unmatched. The CDR3 here is CASSLLHGTGSVNEQFF. As DNA, the CDR3 is TGTGCCAGCAGCCTACTTCACGGGACAGGGTCTGTCAATGAGCAGTTCTTC.

The rearrangement links TRBV4-3 to TRBJ2-1, with 10 bases fitting TRBD2. V lost 0 bases, J lost 10 bases, and 9 bases stayed unmatched. The CDR3 is made up of 16 amino acids. The germline V gene has CDR1 LGHNA and CDR2 YSLEER. CDR3 region: CASSQEPSGGAGEQFF. CDR3 in DNA: TGCGCCAGCAGCCAAGAACCCAGCGGGGGGGCGGGAGAGCAGTTCTTC.

CDR3 in DNA: TGTGCCACCGCGCAAGGAGTCCACACAGATACGCAGTATTTT. Translation gives CATAQGVHTDTQYF. The J gene is TRBJ2-3, the V gene TRBV15; D gene unclear. Germline V gene data show CDR1 as LNHNV and CDR2 as YYDKDF (reference sequence). V was trimmed by 8 bases and J by 2 bases, leaving 14 bases between them. The CDR3 length is 14 residues.

CDR3 sequence: CASSSGGTENEQFF. The CDR3 bases are TGCGCCAGCAGTAGCGGGGGTACGGAGAATGAGCAGTTCTTC. The rearrangement links TRBV10-2 to TRBJ2-1, with TRBD2 matching 8 bases. The CDR3 has 14 residues. With V trimmed by 5 bases and J by 7 bases, 7 bases remained unmatched. Germline V gives CDR1 WSHSY, CDR2 SAAADI.

The V and J genes are TRBV23-1 and TRBJ2-7; the D is unclear. TRBV23-1 is reported as an ORF; its role is uncertain. The CDR3 covers 15 residues. V lost 0 bases and J 9 bases, leaving 18 bases between the germline ends. CDR3 protein: CASSQSSGPLHGQYF. CDR3 DNA: TGCGCCAGCAGTCAATCGTCGGGCCCTCTACACGGGCAGTACTTC.

V usage is TRBV30 and J usage is TRBJ1-6; D call uncertain. CDR1 and CDR2 (germline): GTSNPN, SVGIG (reference sequence). V lost 6 bases and J lost 6, with 12 bases in between. CDR3 length equals 13 residues. CDR3 sequence reads: CACQTTLNSPLHF. The DNA for the CDR3 is TGTGCCTGCCAAACCACACTTAATTCACCCCTCCACTTT.

The J gene is TRBJ1-5, the V gene TRBV19; D unclear. This CDR3 region has 13 residues. Germline values: CDR1 LNHDA, CDR2 SQIVND (reference sequence). Trimming took 3 bases from V and 1 from J, leaving 4 bases between them. In DNA, the CDR3 is TGTGCCAGTAGTATTACAAGCAATCAGCCCCAGCATTTT. It specifies CASSITSNQPQHF.

The sample holds one count of this clone. The chain links TRBV6-5 to TRBJ2-1, with D perhaps assigned TRBD1 or TRBD2 (6 bases each). Germline V gene data show CDR1 as MNHEY and CDR2 as SVGAGI. Trimming pared 8 bases from V and 5 bases from J, leaving 16 bases between. This CDR3 has 14 residues. CDR3: CASGGGWRHNEQFF. CDR3 nucleotides: TGTGCCAGCGGAGGGGGGTGGCGTCACAATGAGCAGTTCTTC.

V gene TRBV19 combines with J gene TRBJ1-4; TRBD1 agrees at 7 bases. This CDR3 is built from 14 residues. The junction had 12 bases not matched to a gene; V was cut back by 5 bases and J by 12 bases. Germline loops: CDR1 LNHDA, CDR2 SQIVND (reference sequence). CDR3 bases: TGTGCCAGTAGTGGGCCCAGGGGGATATGGGAACTGTTTTTT. Its protein product is CASSGPRGIWELFF.

This clone appeared once. V usage is TRBV2 and J usage is TRBJ1-2, with TRBD1 as a possible D gene (6 bases). CDR1 and CDR2 from the germline V gene are SNHLY and FYNNEI. V was pared by 5 bases and J by 3 bases, with 16 bases between. This CDR3 is 15 amino acids long. CDR3 residues: CASSPRRTVYYGYTF. Written as DNA, the CDR3 is TGTGCCAGCAGTCCCCGTCGGACAGTCTACTATGGCTACACCTTC.

About this clone: Other nucleotide sequences from this sample produce the same CDR3. The chain recombines TRBV19 with TRBJ1-3; no firm D call. Germline V gene sequence: CDR1 LNHDA, CDR2 SQIVND (reference sequence). V was shortened by 0 bases and J by 0 bases, with 6 bases between the two germline ends. This CDR3 region has 15 residues. CDR3 in amino acids: CASSIEGSSGNTIYF. As DNA, the CDR3 is TGTGCCAGTAGTATAGAGGGGAGCTCTGGAAACACCATATATTTT. Variable domain in full (rest from reference TRBV19 and TRBJ1-3): DGGITQSPKYLFRKEGQNVTLSCEQNLNHDAMYWYRQDPGQGLRLIYYSQIVNDFQKGDIAEGYSVSREKKESFPLTVTSAQKNPTAFYLCASSIEGSSGNTIYFGEGSWLTVV.

The chain has TRBV6-6 and TRBJ2-3; D might be TRBD1 (6 bases). V lost 8 bases to trimming and J lost 1 base, with 13 bases between them. Germline-derived CDR1 and CDR2 are MNHNY and SVGAGI (reference sequence). The CDR3 length is 14 residues. CDR3 nucleotide sequence: TGTGCCAGCCGCACCAGGGGTGGCACAGATACGCAGTATTTT. Amino acids: CASRTRGGTDTQYF.

The genes are TRBV13 and TRBJ1-1; possible D gene TRBD1, 5 bases. V gave up 6 bases and J gave up 5 bases, with 16 bases separating them. Germline lookup yields CDR1 PRHDT and CDR2 FYEKMQ (reference sequence). The CDR3 runs 14 residues. The chain's CDR3 is CASRRGSGGTEAFF. The CDR3 DNA reads TGTGCCAGCAGGAGAGGGTCGGGGGGGACTGAAGCTTTCTTT. Supplemented by reference TRBV13 and TRBJ1-1, the full variable domain reads AAGVIQSPRHLIKEKRETATLKCYPIPRHDTVYWYQQGPGQDPQFLISFYEKMQSDKGSIPDRFSAQQFSDYHSELNMSSLELGDSALYFCASRRGSGGTEAFFGQGTRLTVV.

V and J are TRBV30 and TRBJ1-2; TRBD1 matches 9 bases. This CDR3 contains 11 residues. V lost 8 bases and J lost 7; bases outside the gene matches: 5. Germline V gene data show CDR1 as GTSNPN and CDR2 as SVGIG (reference sequence). CDR3 loop: CAVDRGGGYTF. The CDR3 DNA follows: TGTGCCGTGGACAGGGGTGGTGGCTACACCTTC.

This chain uses TRBV6-5 with TRBJ1-3; D may be TRBD1 (6 bases). Germline CDR1 and CDR2: MNHEY and SVGAGI. This CDR3 has 14 amino acids. Trimming took 6 bases from V and 6 from J, leaving 15 bases between them. For the CDR3, the DNA is TGTGCCAGCAGCTCGACAGGTCGAGTAAACACCATATATTTT. Residues: CASSSTGRVNTIYF.

The chain couples TRBV19 to TRBJ1-1; D is perhaps TRBD1 (6 bases). V gave up 4 bases and J gave up 1 base, with 10 bases separating them. This CDR3 contains 14 residues. Germline assignment: CDR1 LNHDA and CDR2 SQIVND (reference sequence). DNA of the CDR3: TGTGCCAGTAGTACAATGACAGGGAACACTGAAGCTTTCTTT. Its translation is CASSTMTGNTEAFF. Looking up the rest from reference TRBV19 and TRBJ1-1 gives the full variable domain: DGGITQSPKYLFRKEGQNVTLSCEQNLNHDAMYWYRQDPGQGLRLIYYSQIVNDFQKGDIAEGYSVSREKKESFPLTVTSAQKNPTAFYLCASSTMTGNTEAFFGQGTRLTVV.